Listed below are T cell receptor beta chains from one sample, sequenced in a study of tumor-infiltrating lymphocytes in primary liver carcinoma. TCRdb reprocessed the multiplex PCR reads with MiXCR, giving one entry per CDR3 protein. Of fewer than 85,000 distinct CDR3 sequences in the sample, approximately 62% were seen once. The sequencing sample was made of tumor-adjacent normal liver tissue. Every receptor here comes from a man in his forties with primary liver carcinoma and hepatitis B virus infection. The CDR3 runs from the conserved cysteine through the conserved F or W. A D gene is named only where the DNA matches it firmly. Expanded clones are given a class, and other clones once, few, many or no size at all.

V gene	J gene	clone size	D gene	CDR3 protein	CDR3 DNA
TRBV5-4	TRBJ2-1	NA	TRBD2	CANSTGLAGANEQFF	TGCGCCAACAGCACGGGACTAGCGGGAGCCAATGAGCAGTTCTTC
TRBV11-1	TRBJ2-2	NA	NA	CASSFNRQRGTGELFF	TGTGCCAGCAGCTTTAATCGACAGAGGGGCACCGGGGAGCTGTTTTTT
TRBV6-6	TRBJ2-5	NA	NA	CASGDMGRETQYF	TGCGCCAGCGGCGACATGGGGCGTGAGACCCAGTACTTC
TRBV6-1	TRBJ2-1	NA	TRBD2	CASSEAPLAGVDEQFF	TGTGCCAGCAGTGAAGCCCCCCTGGCGGGAGTCGATGAGCAGTTCTTC
TRBV29-1	TRBJ2-1	many	NA	CSVEQEAAF	TGCAGCGTTGAACAGGAGGCAGCCTTC
TRBV5-1	TRBJ2-7	NA	NA	CANSLGRQDPQYF	TGCGCCAACAGCTTGGGACGGCAGGATCCCCAGTACTTC
TRBV6-6	TRBJ2-7	NA	TRBD2	CVSSSSREVSYEQYF	TGTGTCAGTAGTTCTAGCCGGGAGGTCTCCTATGAGCAGTACTTC
TRBV11-2	TRBJ2-1	NA	TRBD2	CASSPQREGLSEQFF	TGCGCAAGCAGCCCCCAGCGGGAGGGATTGAGTGAGCAGTTCTTC
TRBV6-5	TRBJ1-2	once	TRBD1	CASSTLGGTGNYGYTF	TGTGCCAGCAGTACACTAGGGGGGACAGGCAACTATGGCTACACCTTC
TRBV29-1	TRBJ1-4	NA	NA	CSVVRDSSEKLFF	TGCAGCGTTGTAAGGGATTCGAGTGAAAAACTGTTTTTT
TRBV11-2	TRBJ2-1	NA	TRBD2	CASRTNVAGRYNEQFF	TGTGCTAGCAGGACTAACGTAGCGGGAAGGTACAATGAGCAGTTCTTC